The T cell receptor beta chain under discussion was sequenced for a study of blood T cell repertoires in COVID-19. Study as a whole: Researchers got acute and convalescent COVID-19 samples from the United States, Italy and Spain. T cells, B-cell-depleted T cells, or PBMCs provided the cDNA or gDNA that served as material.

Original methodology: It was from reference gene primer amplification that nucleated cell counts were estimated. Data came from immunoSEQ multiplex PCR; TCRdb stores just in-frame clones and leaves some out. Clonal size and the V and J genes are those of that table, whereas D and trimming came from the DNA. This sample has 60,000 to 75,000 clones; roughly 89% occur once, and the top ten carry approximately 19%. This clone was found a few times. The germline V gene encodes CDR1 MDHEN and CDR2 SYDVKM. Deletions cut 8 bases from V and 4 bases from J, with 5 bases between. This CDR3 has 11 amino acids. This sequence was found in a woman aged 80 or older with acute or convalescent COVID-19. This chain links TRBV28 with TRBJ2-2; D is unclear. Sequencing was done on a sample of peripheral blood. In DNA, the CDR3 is TGTGCCAGCCGGTCCACCGGGGAGCTGTTTTTT. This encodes CASRSTGELFF.